The sequence of this T cell receptor beta chain was determined in a study of CD8+ T cells in alopecia areata. RNA was isolated and reverse transcribed to cDNA, the sequencing template. Repertoires were generated with immunoSEQ multiplex PCR, while TCRdb's copy carries only in-frame clones and drops some. The sample has approximately 100,000 clones, approximately 84% seen once; the top ten hold 11%. The treatment is: oral pan-JAK inhibitor, 5-10 mg twice daily. The source is a human donor with alopecia areata. The material sequenced was CD8+ T cells sorted from blood, taken between weeks 30 and 35, from a patient treated with tofacitinib.

DNA for the CDR3: TGCAGCGCCCGGGACTCTGGAAACACCATATATTTT. It encodes CSARDSGNTIYF. The chain is built from TRBV29-1 and TRBJ1-3; D is undetermined. Germline CDR1 is SQVTM and CDR2 is ANQGSEA. The CDR3 contains 12 residues. V was clipped by 7 bases and J by 0 bases, with 7 bases between them.